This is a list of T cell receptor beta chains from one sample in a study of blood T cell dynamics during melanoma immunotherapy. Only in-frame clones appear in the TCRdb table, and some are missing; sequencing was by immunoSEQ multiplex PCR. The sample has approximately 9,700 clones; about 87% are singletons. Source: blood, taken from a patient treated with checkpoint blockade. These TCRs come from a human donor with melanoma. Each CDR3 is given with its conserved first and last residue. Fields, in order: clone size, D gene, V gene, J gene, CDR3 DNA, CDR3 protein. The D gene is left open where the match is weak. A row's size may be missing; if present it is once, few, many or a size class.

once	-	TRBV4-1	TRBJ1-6	TGCGCCAGCGGCCTTTCACCCCTCCACTTT	CASGLSPLHF
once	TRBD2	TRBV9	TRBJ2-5	TGTGCCAGCAGCGTAGGCCTTGCGGGAGGGATCCGGGAGACCCAGTACTTC	CASSVGLAGGIRETQYF
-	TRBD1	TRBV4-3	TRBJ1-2	TGCGCCAGCAGGGGGACCGACAGGGCCTATGGCTACACCTTC	CASRGTDRAYGYTF
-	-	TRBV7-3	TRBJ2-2	TGTGCCAGCAGCCCCCCGGGTGGGGGACCGAACACCGGGGAGCTGTTTTTT	CASSPPGGGPNTGELFF
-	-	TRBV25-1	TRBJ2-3	TGTGCCAGCGGACAGACAGGCACAGATACGCAGTATTTT	CASGQTGTDTQYF
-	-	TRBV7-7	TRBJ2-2	TGTGCTAGCAGCCCATTCGGGGGCCCGAACACCGGGGAGCTGTTTTTT	CASSPFGGPNTGELFF
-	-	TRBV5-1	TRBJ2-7	TGCGCCAGCAGCCCCTCGGGGCCGGGGGAGCAGTACTTC	CASSPSGPGEQYF
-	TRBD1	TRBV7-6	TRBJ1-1	TGTGCCAGCAGCCCCCAGGGGGGGGCGAACACTGAAGCTTTCTTT	CASSPQGGANTEAFF
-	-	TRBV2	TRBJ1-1	TGTGCCAGCAGCACAGGGCCGAACACTGAAGCTTTCTTT	CASSTGPNTEAFF
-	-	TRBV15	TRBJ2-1	TGTGCCACCGGGGACACGACCTACAATGAGCAGTTCTTC	CATGDTTYNEQFF
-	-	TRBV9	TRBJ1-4	TGTGCCAGCAGTGGAGTGGTAGGCGAAAAACTGTTTTTT	CASSGVVGEKLFF
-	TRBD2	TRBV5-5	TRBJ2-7	TGTGCCAGCAGCTCCGCCGCGGGGGACTACGAGCAGTACTTC	CASSSAAGDYEQYF
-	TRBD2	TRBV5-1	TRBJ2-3	TGCGCCAGCAGCGTACGGACTAGCGGGAGTCGGGAGGCAGATACGCAGTATTTT	CASSVRTSGSREADTQYF
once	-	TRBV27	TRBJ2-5	TGTGCCAGCCGGATGAGGGGGGGAGGAGAGACCCAGTACTTC	CASRMRGGGETQYF
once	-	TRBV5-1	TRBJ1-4	TGCGCCAGCAGCCCCACCGGCTTAACTAATGAAAAACTGTTTTTT	CASSPTGLTNEKLFF
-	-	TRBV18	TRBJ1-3	TGTGCCAGCTCACCCCAGGCAGGTGGAAACACCATATATTTT	CASSPQAGGNTIYF
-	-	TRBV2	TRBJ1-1	TGTGCCAGCAGTTCGGGGGCGGGCACTGAAGCTTTCTTT	CASSSGAGTEAFF
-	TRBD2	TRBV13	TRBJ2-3	TGTGCCAGCAGCCCTATGGGGGGGGGAGATACGCAGTATTTT	CASSPMGGGDTQYF
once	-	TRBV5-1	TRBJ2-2	TGCGCCAGCAGCTTGGGACGGGCGAACACCGGGGAGCTGTTTTTT	CASSLGRANTGELFF
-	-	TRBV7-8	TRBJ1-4	TGTGCCAGCAGCCCCAGAGAGGGGCATGAAAAACTGTTTTTT	CASSPREGHEKLFF
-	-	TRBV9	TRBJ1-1	TGTGCCAGCAGCCGTACCCCAGGACGGAGGGGCACTGAAGCTTTCTTT	CASSRTPGRRGTEAFF
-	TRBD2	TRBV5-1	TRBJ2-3	TGCGCCAGCAGCTTGACTAGCGGGCCAGATACGCAGTATTTT	CASSLTSGPDTQYF
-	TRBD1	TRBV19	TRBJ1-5	TGTGCCAGTAGTATAGGGCAGGGGGTTCAGCCCCAGCATTTT	CASSIGQGVQPQHF
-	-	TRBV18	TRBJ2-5	TGTGCCAGCTCAACGGGGACTTCGGGGCCGGGGGCCCAGTACTTC	CASSTGTSGPGAQYF
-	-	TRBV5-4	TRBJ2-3	TGTGCCAGCAGCTTGTGGAGCACAGATACGCAGTATTTT	CASSLWSTDTQYF
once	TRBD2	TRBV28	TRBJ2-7	TGTGCCAGCAGTCAACTCGGGACTAGCGGGATCTACGAGCAGTACTTC	CASSQLGTSGIYEQYF
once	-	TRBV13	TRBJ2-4	TGTGCCAGCAGCGCGGCCAAAAACATTCAGTACTTC	CASSAAKNIQYF
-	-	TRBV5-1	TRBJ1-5	TGCGCCAGCAGGGGGGAGGTAGGGCCCCAGCATTTT	CASRGEVGPQHF
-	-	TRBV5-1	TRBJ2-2	TGCGCCAGCAGCCTCAGACCAGACACCGGGGAGCTGTTTTTT	CASSLRPDTGELFF
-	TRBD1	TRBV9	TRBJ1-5	TGTGCCAGCAGCCCGACAGGGGGGGATAATCAGCCCCAGCATTTT	CASSPTGGDNQPQHF
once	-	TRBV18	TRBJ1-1	TGTGCCAGCTCACCTACCGCGAACACTGAAGCTTTCTTT	CASSPTANTEAFF
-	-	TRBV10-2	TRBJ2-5	TGCGCCAGCAGTGATGGGACGGGTCGCCAAGAGACCCAGTACTTC	CASSDGTGRQETQYF
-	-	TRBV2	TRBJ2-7	TGTGCCAGCCGCGGGCAAACCTACGAGCAGTACTTC	CASRGQTYEQYF
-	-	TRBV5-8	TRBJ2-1	TGTGCCAGCAGCTTGTACAATGAGCAGTTCTTC	CASSLYNEQFF
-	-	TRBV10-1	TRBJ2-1	TGCGCCAGCAGCAGGGACCTGAGCTCCTACAATGAACAGTTCTTC	CASSRDLSSYNEQFF
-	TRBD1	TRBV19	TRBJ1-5	TGTGCCAGTACCCCGGACAGGGGAGTTTGGCAGCCCCAGCATTTT	CASTPDRGVWQPQHF
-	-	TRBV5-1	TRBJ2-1	TGCGCCAGCAGCTTGGAAGTTGGCAATGAGCAGTTCTTC	CASSLEVGNEQFF
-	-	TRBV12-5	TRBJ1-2	TGTGCTAGTGGTTTGGTACCGGGCACTCGGTTGGATGGCTACACCTTC	CASGLVPGTRLDGYTF
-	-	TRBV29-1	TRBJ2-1	TGCAGCGTTGCCCCACCACCCAGGGGCAATGAGCAGTTCTTC	CSVAPPPRGNEQFF
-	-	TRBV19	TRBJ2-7	TGTGCCAGTAGTATAGTGGGCTCCTACGAGCAGTACTTC	CASSIVGSYEQYF